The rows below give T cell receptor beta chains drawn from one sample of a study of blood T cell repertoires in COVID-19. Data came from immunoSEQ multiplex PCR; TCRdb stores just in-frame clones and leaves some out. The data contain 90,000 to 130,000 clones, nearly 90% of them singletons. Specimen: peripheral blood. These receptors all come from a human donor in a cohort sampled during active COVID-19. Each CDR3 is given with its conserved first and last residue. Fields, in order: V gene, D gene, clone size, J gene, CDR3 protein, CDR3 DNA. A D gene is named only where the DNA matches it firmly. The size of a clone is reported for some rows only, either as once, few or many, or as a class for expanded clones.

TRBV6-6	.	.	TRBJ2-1	CASSQPREQFF	TGTGCCAGCAGTCAACCCAGAGAGCAGTTCTTC
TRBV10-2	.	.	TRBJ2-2	CASRESSNTGELFF	TGCGCCAGCAGGGAGAGCTCGAACACCGGGGAGCTGTTTTTT
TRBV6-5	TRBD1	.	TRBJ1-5	CASSNSGTDSNQPQHF	TGTGCCAGCAGTAACTCCGGGACAGATAGCAATCAGCCCCAGCATTTT
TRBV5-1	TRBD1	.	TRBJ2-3	CASSSDREAQYF	TGCGCCAGCAGCTCGGACAGGGAAGCGCAGTATTTT
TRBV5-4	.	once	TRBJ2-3	CASSLYGGRGTDTQYF	TGTGCCAGCAGCTTGTATGGGGGCAGAGGCACAGATACGCAGTATTTT
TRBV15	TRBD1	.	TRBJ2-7	CATSGTGTGALNYEQYF	TGTGCCACCAGCGGGACCGGGACAGGGGCTCTCAATTACGAGCAGTACTTC
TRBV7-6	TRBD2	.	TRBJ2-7	CASSLGLAGGGYEQYF	TGTGCCAGCAGCTTAGGACTAGCGGGAGGGGGCTACGAGCAGTACTTC
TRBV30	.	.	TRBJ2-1	CAWSVGLATNEQFF	TGTGCCTGGAGTGTCGGTCTAGCGACAAATGAGCAGTTCTTC
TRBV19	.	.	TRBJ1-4	CASSIIQGGEKLFF	TGTGCCAGTAGTATAATCCAGGGAGGGGAAAAACTGTTTTTT
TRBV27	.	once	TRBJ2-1	CASSFDSEQFF	TGTGCCAGCAGTTTTGACTCGGAGCAGTTCTTC
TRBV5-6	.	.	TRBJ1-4	CASSPGPGDGEKLFF	TGTGCCAGCAGCCCTGGTCCGGGAGATGGAGAAAAACTGTTTTTT
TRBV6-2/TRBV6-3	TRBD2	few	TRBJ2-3	CASSYETWRLKPAGADTQYF	TGTGCCAGCAGTTACGAAACGTGGCGGTTAAAGCCCGCGGGGGCAGATACGCAGTATTTT
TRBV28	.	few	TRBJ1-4	CASSSFITEPNEKLFF	TGTGCCAGCAGTTCCTTTATCACAGAACCTAATGAAAAACTGTTTTTT
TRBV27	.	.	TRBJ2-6	CASSFYSGANVLTF	TGTGCCAGCAGTTTCTACTCTGGGGCCAACGTCCTGACTTTC
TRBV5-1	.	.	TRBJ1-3	CASSLGGLAGNTIYF	TGCGCCAGCAGCTTGGGCGGGCTCGCTGGAAACACCATATATTTT
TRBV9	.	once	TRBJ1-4	CASARDTTNEKLFF	TGTGCCAGCGCCAGGGATACAACTAATGAAAAACTGTTTTTT
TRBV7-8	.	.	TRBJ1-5	CASSLASGGWYSNQPQHF	TGTGCCAGCAGCTTAGCGTCAGGAGGGTGGTATAGCAATCAGCCCCAGCATTTT
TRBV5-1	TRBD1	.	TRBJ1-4	CASSLTTGGREKLFF	TGCGCCAGCAGCTTAACGACAGGGGGACGCGAAAAACTGTTTTTT
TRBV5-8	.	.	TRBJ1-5	CASSLIHSNQPQHF	TGTGCCAGCAGCTTGATTCATAGCAATCAGCCCCAGCATTTT
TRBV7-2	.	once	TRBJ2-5	CASSLPETQYF	TGTGCCAGCAGCTTACCGGAGACCCAGTACTTC
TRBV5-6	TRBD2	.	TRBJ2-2	CASSPGLVPGELFF	TGTGCCAGCAGCCCCGGACTAGTTCCCGGGGAGCTGTTTTTT
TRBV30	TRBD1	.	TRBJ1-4	CAWSTGRTGGNEKLFF	TGTGCCTGGAGCACCGGTAGGACAGGGGGAAATGAAAAACTGTTTTTT
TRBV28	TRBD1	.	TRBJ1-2	CASSFTGTDANYGYTF	TGTGCCAGCAGTTTTACCGGGACAGATGCTAACTATGGCTACACCTTC
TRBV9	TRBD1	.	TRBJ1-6	CASSSAPRTGNNSPLHF	TGTGCCAGCAGCTCCGCCCCTAGGACAGGGAATAATTCACCCCTCCACTTT
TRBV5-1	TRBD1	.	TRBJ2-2	CASGRQGDGTGELFF	TGCGCCAGCGGGCGACAGGGGGACGGCACCGGGGAGCTGTTTTTT
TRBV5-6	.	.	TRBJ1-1	CASSQNLGTTGTEAFF	TGTGCCAGCAGCCAAAACCTAGGGACAACAGGCACTGAAGCTTTCTTT
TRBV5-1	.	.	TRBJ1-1	CASSLAGSTEAFF	TGCGCCAGCAGCTTGGCAGGATCAACTGAAGCTTTCTTT
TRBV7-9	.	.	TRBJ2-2	CASSLRRLAPNTGELFF	TGTGCCAGCAGCTTACGGCGACTGGCGCCGAACACCGGGGAGCTGTTTTTT
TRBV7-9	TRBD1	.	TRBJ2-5	CASSSLAGQGGETQYF	TGTGCCAGCAGCTCCCTCGCGGGACAGGGGGGAGAGACCCAGTACTTC
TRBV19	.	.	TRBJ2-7	CASSSREPSLQYF	TGTGCCAGTAGTTCGCGGGAACCTTCGTTGCAGTACTTC
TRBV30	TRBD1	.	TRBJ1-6	CAWGGQYNSPLHF	TGTGCCTGGGGGGGACAGTATAATTCACCCCTCCACTTT
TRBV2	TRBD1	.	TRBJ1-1	CASTPWRPQGVTEAFF	TGTGCCAGCACCCCGTGGCGGCCCCAGGGGGTCACTGAAGCTTTCTTT
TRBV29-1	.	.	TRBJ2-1	CSGRDKPYNEQFF	TGCAGCGGCCGGGACAAGCCTTACAATGAGCAGTTCTTC
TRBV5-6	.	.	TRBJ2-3	CASRTGLVPDTQYF	TGTGCCAGCAGGACAGGACTAGTCCCAGATACGCAGTATTTT
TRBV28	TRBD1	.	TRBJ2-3	CASNVPGQGRDTQYF	TGTGCCAGCAATGTACCGGGACAGGGGCGGGATACGCAGTATTTT
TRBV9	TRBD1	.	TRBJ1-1	CASSTTGARNTEAFF	TGTGCCAGCAGCACGACAGGGGCCCGGAACACTGAAGCTTTCTTT
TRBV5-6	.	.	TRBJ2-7	CASSLAGGEQYF	TGTGCCAGCAGCTTGGCCGGGGGCGAGCAGTACTTC
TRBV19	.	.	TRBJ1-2	CATQKYGYTF	TGTGCCACCCAGAAATATGGCTACACCTTC
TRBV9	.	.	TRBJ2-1	CASSVASVVGVSYNEQFF	TGTGCCAGCAGCGTAGCCTCTGTGGTGGGAGTTTCTTACAATGAGCAGTTCTTC
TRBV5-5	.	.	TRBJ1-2	CASSLAQNYGYTF	TGTGCCAGCAGCTTGGCCCAAAACTATGGCTACACCTTC
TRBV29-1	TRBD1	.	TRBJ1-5	CSVSSDRDQPQHF	TGCAGCGTCAGCTCAGACAGGGATCAGCCCCAGCATTTT
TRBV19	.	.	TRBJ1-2	CASSIGTYYGYTF	TGTGCCAGTAGTATTGGTACATACTATGGCTACACCTTC
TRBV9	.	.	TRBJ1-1	CASGQGLNTEAFF	TGTGCCAGCGGGCAGGGGCTGAACACTGAAGCTTTCTTT
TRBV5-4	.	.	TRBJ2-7	CASSIGQEFYEQYF	TGTGCCAGCAGTATTGGTCAGGAATTCTACGAGCAGTACTTC
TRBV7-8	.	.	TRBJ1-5	CASSLGGGTRSNQPQHF	TGTGCCAGCAGCTTAGGAGGGGGTACTCGGAGCAATCAGCCCCAGCATTTT
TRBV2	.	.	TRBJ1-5	CASSGQGWGGNQPQHF	TGTGCCAGCAGTGGGCAGGGTTGGGGCGGCAATCAGCCCCAGCATTTT
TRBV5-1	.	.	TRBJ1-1	CASPRGGVLGMGTEAFF	TGCGCCAGCCCTCGGGGAGGGGTGTTGGGAATGGGGACTGAAGCTTTCTTT
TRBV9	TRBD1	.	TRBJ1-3	CASSHDRGVGNTIYF	TGTGCCAGCAGCCATGACAGGGGGGTTGGAAACACCATATATTTT